A single count supports the clone carrying this T cell receptor beta chain. Other DNA sequences of this sample code for an identical CDR3. Original processing methods: Counts of nucleated cells, estimated from reference gene primer amplification, were obtained. Profiled with immunoSEQ multiplex PCR; TCRdb holds only in-frame clones, not every one. Clonal size and the V and J genes are those of that table, whereas D and trimming came from the DNA. The data hold about 270,000 clones, with approximately 84% observed a single time. This specimen belongs to a study of blood T cell repertoires in COVID-19. Whole-study context: Donors in the United States, Italy and Spain gave samples during acute or convalescent COVID-19. T cells, B-cell-depleted T cells, or PBMCs supplied cDNA or gDNA.

Patients in Seattle were enrolled during active infection, then followed longitudinally. The sequenced sample was peripheral blood. This TCR was recovered from a human donor with COVID-19, enrolled during active disease. The donor label of this sample is uncertain.

The CDR3 coding sequence is TGCAGCGTGTCCGGGACTCCATATAATGAGCAGTTCTTC. Protein sequence: CSVSGTPYNEQFF. The V gene is TRBV29-1, the J gene TRBJ2-1; maybe TRBD2 (6 bases). CDR1 SQVTM and CDR2 ANQGSEA come from the germline V gene. The V gene lost 6 bases and the J gene lost 7 bases, with 16 bases spanning the gap. This CDR3 comprises 13 residues.